A single TCR beta chain is shown here with its context. Antigen unknown. This entry comes from a study of T cells in Graves' hyperthyroidism and ophthalmopathy. Study conclusions and caveats: In blood, most of the thyroid clonotypes expanded above 0.001 were also present. In the analysis, a 13 V-J model separated ophthalmopathy from stable hyperthyroidism.

Template material for amplifying TCR beta CDR3 regions consisted of RNA transcripts. HTBI primers were the set used in a first-round RT-PCR of the TCR CDR3. TCRdb re-analysed the multiplex PCR reads in MiXCR, keeping a single row per CDR3 protein. This sample has 750,000 to 950,000 distinct CDR3 sequences, with approximately 40% found just once. Germline CDR1 is DFQATT and CDR2 is SNEGSKA (reference sequence). The CDR3 consists of 14 residues. V was pared by 0 bases and J by 0 bases, with 8 bases between. It was uncontrolled infection, other autoimmune disease, pregnancy or lactation that excluded patients. The authors took PBMCs from 10 ml fresh peripheral blood.

The sample consisted of blood. The receptor comes from a young man with Graves' hyperthyroidism. The V call is TRBV20-1, the J call TRBJ1-1, with no clear D. CDR3 DNA: TGCAGTGCTAGAGATTTGGGCGTGAACACTGAAGCTTTCTTT. Its protein product is CSARDLGVNTEAFF.